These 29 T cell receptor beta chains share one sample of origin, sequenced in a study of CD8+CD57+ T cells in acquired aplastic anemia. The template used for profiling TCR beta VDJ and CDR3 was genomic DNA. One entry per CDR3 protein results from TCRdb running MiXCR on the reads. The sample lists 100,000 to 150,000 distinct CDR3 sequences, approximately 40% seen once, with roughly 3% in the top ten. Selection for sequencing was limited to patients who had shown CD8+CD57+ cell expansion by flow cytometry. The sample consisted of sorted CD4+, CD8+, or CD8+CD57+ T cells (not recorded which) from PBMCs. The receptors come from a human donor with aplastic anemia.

The CDR3, as DNA: TGTGCCACCAGTGATTTTAAGACGGACCAGAGGACCTTC. Translated: CATSDFKTDQRTF. The V and J genes are TRBV24-1 and TRBJ1-2; D not resolved. Germline V gene data show CDR1 as KGHDR and CDR2 as SFDVKD. This CDR3 is built from 13 residues. The ends were cut back, 1 base at V and 14 bases at J, with 16 bases in the middle.

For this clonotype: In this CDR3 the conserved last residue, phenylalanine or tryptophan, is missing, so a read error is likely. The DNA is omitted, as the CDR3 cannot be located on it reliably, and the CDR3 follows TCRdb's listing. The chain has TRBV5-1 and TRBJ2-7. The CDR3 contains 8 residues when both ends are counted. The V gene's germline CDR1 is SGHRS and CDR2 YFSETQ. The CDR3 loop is CASSLGPS.

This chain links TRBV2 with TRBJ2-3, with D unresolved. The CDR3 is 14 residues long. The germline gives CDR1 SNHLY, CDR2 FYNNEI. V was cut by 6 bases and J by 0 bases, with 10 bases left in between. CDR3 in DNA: TGTGCCAGCAGGATTCTAACTAGCACAGATACGCAGTATTTT. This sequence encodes CASRILTSTDTQYF.

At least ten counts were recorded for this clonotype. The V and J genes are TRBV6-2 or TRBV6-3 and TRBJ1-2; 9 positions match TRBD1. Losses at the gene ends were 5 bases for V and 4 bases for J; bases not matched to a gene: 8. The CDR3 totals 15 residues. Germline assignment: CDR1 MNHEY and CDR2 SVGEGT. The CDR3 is CASSTPPTGGYGYTF. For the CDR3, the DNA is TGTGCCAGCAGTACCCCCCCGACAGGGGGCTATGGCTACACCTTC.

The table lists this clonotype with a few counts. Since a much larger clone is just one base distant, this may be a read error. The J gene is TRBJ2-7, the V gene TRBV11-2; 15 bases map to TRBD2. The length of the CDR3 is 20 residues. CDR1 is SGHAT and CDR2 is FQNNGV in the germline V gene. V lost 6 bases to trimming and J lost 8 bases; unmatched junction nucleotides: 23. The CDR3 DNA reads TGTGCCAGCAGTCATATTACCGGGACTAGCGGGGGGACTAGGCCCCACAAGCAGTACTTC. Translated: CASSHITGTSGGTRPHKQYF.

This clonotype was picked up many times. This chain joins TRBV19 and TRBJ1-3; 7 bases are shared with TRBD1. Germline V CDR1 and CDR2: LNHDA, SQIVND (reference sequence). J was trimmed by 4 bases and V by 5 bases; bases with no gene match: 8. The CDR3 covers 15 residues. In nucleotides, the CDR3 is TGTGCCAGTAGTCGAACAACAGGGGTCGGAAACACCATATATTTT. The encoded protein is CASSRTTGVGNTIYF.

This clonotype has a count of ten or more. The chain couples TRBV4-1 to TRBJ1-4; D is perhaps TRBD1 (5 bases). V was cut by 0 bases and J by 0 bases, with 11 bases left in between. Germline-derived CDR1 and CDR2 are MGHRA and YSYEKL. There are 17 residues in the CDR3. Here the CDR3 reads CASSQEGQGATNEKLFF. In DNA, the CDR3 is TGCGCCAGCAGCCAAGAAGGGCAGGGCGCAACTAATGAAAAACTGTTTTTT.

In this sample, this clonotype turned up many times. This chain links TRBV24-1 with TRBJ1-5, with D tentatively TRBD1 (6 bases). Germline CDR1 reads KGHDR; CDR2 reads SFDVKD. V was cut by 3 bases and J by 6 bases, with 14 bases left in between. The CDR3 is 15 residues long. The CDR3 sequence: CATSDTRQVGQPQHF. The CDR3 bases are TGTGCCACCAGTGATACGAGACAGGTTGGTCAGCCCCAGCATTTT.

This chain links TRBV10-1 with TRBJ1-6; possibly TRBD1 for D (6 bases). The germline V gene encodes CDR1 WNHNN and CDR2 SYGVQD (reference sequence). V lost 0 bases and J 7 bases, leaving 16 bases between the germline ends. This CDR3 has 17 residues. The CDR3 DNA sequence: TGCGCCAGCAGTGAGTCGGGGGCCGGTCAGCTAAATTCACCCCTCCACTTT. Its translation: CASSESGAGQLNSPLHF.

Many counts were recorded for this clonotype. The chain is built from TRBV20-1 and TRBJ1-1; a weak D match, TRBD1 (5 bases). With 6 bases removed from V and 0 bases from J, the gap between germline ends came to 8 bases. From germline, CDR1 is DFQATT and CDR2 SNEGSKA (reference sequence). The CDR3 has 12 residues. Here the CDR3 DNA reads TGCAGTGCAAGACAGATGAACACTGAAGCTTTCTTT. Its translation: CSARQMNTEAFF.

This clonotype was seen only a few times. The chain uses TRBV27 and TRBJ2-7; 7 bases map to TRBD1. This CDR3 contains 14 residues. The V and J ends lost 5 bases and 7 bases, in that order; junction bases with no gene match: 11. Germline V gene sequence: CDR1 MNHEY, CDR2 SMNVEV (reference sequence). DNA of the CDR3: TGTGCCAGCAGTACAGACAGGGCACCGGGTGAGCAGTACTTC. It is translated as CASSTDRAPGEQYF.

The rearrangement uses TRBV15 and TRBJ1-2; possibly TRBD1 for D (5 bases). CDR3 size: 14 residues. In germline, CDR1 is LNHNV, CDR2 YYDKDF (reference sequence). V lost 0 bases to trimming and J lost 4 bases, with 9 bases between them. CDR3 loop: CATSRDREGYGYTF. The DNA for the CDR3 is TGTGCCACCAGCAGAGACAGGGAAGGCTATGGCTACACCTTC.

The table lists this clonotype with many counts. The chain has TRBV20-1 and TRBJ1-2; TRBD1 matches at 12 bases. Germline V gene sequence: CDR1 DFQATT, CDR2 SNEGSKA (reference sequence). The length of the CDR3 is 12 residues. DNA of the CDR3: TGCGGGAGGGACAGGGGGCGGGGTGGCTACACCTTC. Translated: CGRDRGRGGYTF.

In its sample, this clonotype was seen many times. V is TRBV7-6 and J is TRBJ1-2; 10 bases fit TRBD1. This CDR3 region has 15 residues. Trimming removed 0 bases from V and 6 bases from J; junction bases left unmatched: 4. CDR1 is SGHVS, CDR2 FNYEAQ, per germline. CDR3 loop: CASSLATGGRDGYTF. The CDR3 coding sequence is TGTGCCAGCAGCTTAGCGACAGGGGGCAGGGATGGCTACACCTTC.

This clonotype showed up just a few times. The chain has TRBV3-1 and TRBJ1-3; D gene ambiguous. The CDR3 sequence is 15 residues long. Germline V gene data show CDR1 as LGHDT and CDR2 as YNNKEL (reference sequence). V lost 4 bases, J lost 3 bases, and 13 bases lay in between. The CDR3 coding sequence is TGTGCCAGCAGCCCCAAGACCGGGAGTGGAAACACCATATATTTT. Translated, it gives CASSPKTGSGNTIYF.

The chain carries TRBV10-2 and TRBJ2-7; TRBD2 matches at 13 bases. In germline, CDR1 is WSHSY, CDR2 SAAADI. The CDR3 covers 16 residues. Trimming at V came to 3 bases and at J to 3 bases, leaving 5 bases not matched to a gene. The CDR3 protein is CASSEPGLAGFYEQYF. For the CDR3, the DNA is TGCGCCAGCAGTGAACCGGGACTAGCGGGATTCTACGAGCAGTACTTC.

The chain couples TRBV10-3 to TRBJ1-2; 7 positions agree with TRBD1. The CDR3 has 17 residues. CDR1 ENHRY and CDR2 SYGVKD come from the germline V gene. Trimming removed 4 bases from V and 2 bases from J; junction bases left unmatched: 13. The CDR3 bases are TGTGCCATCAGTGGAGAGGGGGCCGGGGAGCTAAACTATGGCTACACCTTC. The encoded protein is CAISGEGAGELNYGYTF.

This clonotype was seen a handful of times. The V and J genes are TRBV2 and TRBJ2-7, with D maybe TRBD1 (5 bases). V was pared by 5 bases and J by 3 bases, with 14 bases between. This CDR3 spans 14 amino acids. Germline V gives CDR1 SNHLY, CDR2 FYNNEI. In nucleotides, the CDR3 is TGTGCCAGCAGTTTCAGGGTATTCAGCTACGAGCAGTACTTC. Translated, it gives CASSFRVFSYEQYF.

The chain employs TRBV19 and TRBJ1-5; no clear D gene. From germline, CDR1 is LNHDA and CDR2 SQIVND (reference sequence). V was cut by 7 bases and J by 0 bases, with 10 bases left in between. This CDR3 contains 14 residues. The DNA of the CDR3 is TGTGCCAGTATTAACAGTTATAGCAATCAGCCCCAGCATTTT. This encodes CASINSYSNQPQHF.

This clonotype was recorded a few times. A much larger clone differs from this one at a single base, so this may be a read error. CDR3 bases: TGTGCCCGCAGCACGGGAGTTAAAGGAGAAAAACTGTTTTTT. Its protein is CARSTGVKGEKLFF. The chain uses TRBV7-9 and TRBJ1-4; D is ambiguous. The V gene's germline CDR1 is SEHNR and CDR2 FQNEAQ (reference sequence). The length of the CDR3 is 14 residues.

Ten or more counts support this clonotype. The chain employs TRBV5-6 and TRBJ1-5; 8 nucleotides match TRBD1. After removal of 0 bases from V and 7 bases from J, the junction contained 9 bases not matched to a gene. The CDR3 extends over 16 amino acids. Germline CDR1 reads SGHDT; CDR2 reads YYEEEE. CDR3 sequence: CASSLGAGTGFQPQHF. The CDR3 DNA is TGTGCCAGCAGCTTGGGGGCTGGGACAGGCTTCCAGCCCCAGCATTTT.

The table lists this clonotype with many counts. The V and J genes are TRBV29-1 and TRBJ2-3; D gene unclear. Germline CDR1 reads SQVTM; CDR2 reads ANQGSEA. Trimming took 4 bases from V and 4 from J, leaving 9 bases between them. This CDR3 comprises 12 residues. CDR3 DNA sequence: TGCAGCGTTGGTCCTAGTCCAGATACGCAGTATTTT. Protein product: CSVGPSPDTQYF.

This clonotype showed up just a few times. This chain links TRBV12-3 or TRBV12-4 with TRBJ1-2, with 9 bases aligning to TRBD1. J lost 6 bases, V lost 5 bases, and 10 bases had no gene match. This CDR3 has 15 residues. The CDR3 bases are TGTGCCAGCAGTGCCCTTCTCGGACAGGGGAATGGCTACACCTTC. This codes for CASSALLGQGNGYTF.

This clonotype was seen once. CDR3 sequence: CGENRAPYIERYV. As DNA, the CDR3 is TGCGGTGAGAACCGGGCCCCTTATATCGAGCGGTACGTC. V is TRBV20-1 and J is TRBJ2-7; D not certain. The length of the CDR3 is 13 residues. CDR1 and CDR2 from the germline V gene are DFQATT and SNEGSKA (reference sequence).

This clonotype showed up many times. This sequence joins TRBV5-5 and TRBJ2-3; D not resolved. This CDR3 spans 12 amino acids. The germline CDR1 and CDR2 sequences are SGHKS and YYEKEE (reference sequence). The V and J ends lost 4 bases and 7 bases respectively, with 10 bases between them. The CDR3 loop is CASSADLNTQYF. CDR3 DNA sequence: TGTGCCAGCAGCGCGGACCTGAATACGCAGTATTTT.

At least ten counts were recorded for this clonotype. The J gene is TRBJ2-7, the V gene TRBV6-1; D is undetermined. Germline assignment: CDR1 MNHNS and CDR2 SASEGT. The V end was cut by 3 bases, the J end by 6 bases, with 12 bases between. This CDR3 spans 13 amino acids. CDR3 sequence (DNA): TGTGCCAGCAGTGAGAACGGGCCCCTCGAGCAGTACGTC. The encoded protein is CASSENGPLEQYV.

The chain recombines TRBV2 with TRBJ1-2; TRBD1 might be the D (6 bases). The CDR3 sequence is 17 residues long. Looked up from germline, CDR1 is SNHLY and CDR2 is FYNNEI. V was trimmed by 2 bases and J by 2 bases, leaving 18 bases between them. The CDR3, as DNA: TGTGCCAGCAGTGAATGGGCAGGGGCAGGGAAAAACTATGGCTACACCTTC. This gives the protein CASSEWAGAGKNYGYTF.

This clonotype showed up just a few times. Here the CDR3 reads CASSQDTRVGGYTF. In DNA, the CDR3 is TGTGCCAGCAGCCAAGATACCAGGGTGGGTGGCTACACCTTC. This chain links TRBV3-1 with TRBJ1-2; D might be TRBD1 (5 bases). The CDR3 totals 14 residues. Germline values: CDR1 LGHDT, CDR2 YNNKEL (reference sequence). Trimming cost V 0 bases and J 7 bases, with 12 bases left between them.

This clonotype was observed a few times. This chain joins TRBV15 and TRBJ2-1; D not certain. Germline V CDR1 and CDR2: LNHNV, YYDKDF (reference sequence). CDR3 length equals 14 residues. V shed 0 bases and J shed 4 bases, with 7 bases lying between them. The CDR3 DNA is TGTGCCACCAGCAGAGATCCGCAGTACAATGAGCAGTTCTTC. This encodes CATSRDPQYNEQFF. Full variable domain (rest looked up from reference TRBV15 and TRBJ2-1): DAMVIQNPRYQVTQFGKPVTLSCSQTLNHNVMYWYQQKSSQAPKLLFHYYDKDFNNEADTPDNFQSRRPNTSFCFLDIRSPGLGDTAMYLCATSRDPQYNEQFFGPGTRLTVL.